This passage covers 20 T cell receptor beta chains from one sample sequenced in a study of T cell clonality in common variable immunodeficiency (dated by TCRdb to the mid-2010s). The library was built by means of the immunoSEQ multiplex PCR assay. Not all clones reach the TCRdb copy of this immuneACCESS table, which keeps in-frame sequences only. Checked studies attribute under half of the gap to unresolved V genes and leave the rest unexplained. There are around 39,000 clones in this sample, and none of them is a singleton. Of the sample, 0.95% is held by the ten largest clones. The sample comprised peripheral blood mononuclear cells. The receptor set was obtained from a person aged 18 to 70 in good health.

Many counts were recorded for this clone. The DNA ends 3 residues before the CDR3 does, and the rest of the CDR3 is filled in from the germline J gene. J is TRBJ2-1 and V is TRBV20-1; D might be TRBD2 (7 bases). The CDR3 contains 16 residues. Germline V gives CDR1 DFQATT, CDR2 SNEGSKA (reference sequence). The V end was cut by 0 bases, the J end by 2 bases, with 14 bases between. Partial CDR3 DNA: TGCAGTGCTAGAGATCGACAGGCGGGAGCCTACAATGAG. As protein: CSARDRQAGAYNE. The full CDR3 protein is CSARDRQAGAYNEQFF.

This clone was observed at least ten times. The CDR3 sequence: CASSLAGVENIQYF. Incomplete CDR3 DNA: TGTGCCAGCAGTTTGGCAGGGGTTGAAAACATT. The genes are TRBV12-3 or TRBV12-4 and TRBJ2-4, with D possibly matching TRBD1 (6 bases). The sequenced fragment ends 3 residues before the CDR3 boundary, so the rest is inferred from the germline J gene. Trimming cost V 3 bases and J 5 bases, with 11 bases left between them. This CDR3 is 14 amino acids long.

This clone was seen repeatedly, ten times or more. Sequencing ends 3 residues short of the CDR3 end; the germline J gene provides the rest. V is TRBV4-1 and J is TRBJ2-7; D is undetermined. V lost 1 base to trimming and J lost 5 bases, with 12 bases between them. The V gene's germline CDR1 is MGHRA and CDR2 YSYEKL. The CDR3 contains 14 residues. Partial CDR3 DNA: TGCGCCAGCAGCCAAGGTAGCTACGAGGACGAG. It codes for CASSQGSYEDE. The complete CDR3 reads CASSQGSYEDEQYF.

This clone has ten or more counts. Read data end 3 residues before the CDR3 end; the end is taken from the germline J gene. V is TRBV4-1 and J is TRBJ2-7, with D maybe TRBD1 (5 bases). The germline V gene encodes CDR1 MGHRA and CDR2 YSYEKL. The length of the CDR3 is 14 residues. Trimming removed 1 base at V and 4 bases at J, with 11 bases between. This CDR3 is CASSQVGAVYEQYF. Incomplete CDR3 DNA: TGCGCCAGCAGCCAAGTTGGGGCGGTGTACGAG.

This clone was seen at least ten times. The read gets to within 3 residues of the CDR3 end, and the germline J gene fills in the rest. J is TRBJ2-1 and V is TRBV20-1; TRBD1 is a possible D gene (5 bases). V was shortened by 0 bases and J by 0 bases, with 9 bases between the two germline ends. The CDR3 runs to 15 residues. Germline-derived CDR1 and CDR2 are DFQATT and SNEGSKA (reference sequence). The sequenced CDR3 bases are TGCAGTGCTAGAGACAGGGCGAGCTCCTACAATGAG. Translating gives CSARDRASSYNE. The full CDR3 sequence reads CSARDRASSYNEQFF.

This clone has a count of ten or more. Sequencing ends 3 residues short of the CDR3 end; the germline J gene provides the rest. This chain connects TRBV14 to TRBJ2-7, with TRBD1 identical over 11 bases. Trimming at V came to 1 base and at J to 1 base, leaving 3 bases not matched to a gene. This CDR3 has 16 amino acids. Per germline, CDR1 SGHDN and CDR2 FVKESK. CDR3: CASSQGDRGISYEQYF. The sequenced CDR3 bases are TGTGCCAGCAGCCAAGGGGACAGGGGGATTTCCTACGAG.

This clone was picked up many times. The missing CDR3 end, 3 residues past where the read stops, is filled in from the germline J gene. J is TRBJ2-7 and V is TRBV12-3 or TRBV12-4; tentative D call: TRBD2 (6 bases). The CDR3 is made up of 14 amino acids. V was clipped by 4 bases and J by 3 bases, with 13 bases between them. The CDR3 reads CASSWRDWGYEQYF. The CDR3 bases that were read are TGTGCCAGCAGTTGGCGGGACTGGGGCTACGAG.

There are many counts of this clone. The covered CDR3 bases are TGCAGTGCTAGACGGCGTAGCGGGGGACGCACAGATACG. Translation: CSARRRSGGRTDT. The CDR3, in full, reads CSARRRSGGRTDTQYF. The rearrangement joins TRBV20-1 to TRBJ2-3; 9 nucleotides match TRBD2. The read terminates 3 residues ahead of where the CDR3 ends, so the germline J gene completes it. The CDR3 runs to 16 residues. V gave up 2 bases and J gave up 1 base; unmatched junction bases: 7. CDR1 is DFQATT, CDR2 SNEGSKA, per germline (reference sequence).

This clone has a count of ten or more. Read coverage stops 3 residues before the CDR3 terminus; the germline J gene supplies the remainder. The chain has TRBV7-8 and TRBJ2-7; D is undetermined. This CDR3 is 14 amino acids long. The germline gives CDR1 SGHVS, CDR2 FQNEAQ. The V end lost 5 bases, the J end lost 4 bases, and 15 bases lay between the germline ends. The sequenced part of the CDR3 DNA is TGTGCCAGCAGCCTTACCAGTGGCCGTTACGAG. Amino acid sequence: CASSLTSGRYE. The whole CDR3 protein is CASSLTSGRYEQYF.

Many counts were recorded for this clone. The germline gene is not matched at one end of the junction; a read error may be the cause. From the germline J gene comes the end of the CDR3, since the read stops 3 residues before it. The V call is TRBV4-2, the J call TRBJ1-6; no firm D call. CDR3 size: 14 residues. The germline V gene encodes CDR1 LGHNA and CDR2 YNFKEQ. CDR3 amino acids: CASSQELSGAALHF. The DNA read from the CDR3 is TGCGCCAGCAGCCAAGAGCTCAGTGGAGCGGCC.

This clone was detected only a few times. The junction does not match germline at one end; this may be a read error. The DNA ends 3 residues before the CDR3 does, and the rest of the CDR3 is filled in from the germline J gene. The chain joins TRBV6-2 or TRBV6-3 to TRBJ2-1; D possibly corresponds to TRBD1 (6 bases). The CDR3 runs to 16 residues. The germline V gene has CDR1 MNHEY and CDR2 SVGEGT. The CDR3 bases that were read are TGTGCCGGCAGAAGACGATCCGGGACAAAATACAATGAG. This gives the protein CAGRRRSGTKYNE. The whole CDR3 sequence reads CAGRRRSGTKYNEQFF.

This clone was recorded at least ten times. The read terminates 3 residues ahead of where the CDR3 ends, so the germline J gene completes it. This chain joins TRBV20-1 and TRBJ1-1, with no clear D. CDR1 DFQATT and CDR2 SNEGSKA come from the germline V gene (reference sequence). The CDR3 loop spans 11 amino acids. Incomplete CDR3 DNA: TGCAGTGCTGTAGGTGGACGCGGG. Amino acids: CSAVGGRG. The full CDR3 is CSAVGGRGAFF.

In this sample, this clone turned up many times. The CDR3 end lies 3 residues beyond the end of the read and is filled in from the germline J gene. V usage is TRBV2 and J usage is TRBJ2-1, with D possibly matching TRBD1 (5 bases). Germline V gives CDR1 SNHLY, CDR2 FYNNEI. V was cut by 3 bases and J by 4 bases, with 10 bases left in between. This CDR3 is built from 14 residues. The CDR3 DNA, read in part, is TGTGCCAGCAGTGACCCCGACAGATACAATGAG. It yields the protein CASSDPDRYNE. In full, the CDR3 reads CASSDPDRYNEQFF.

The table lists this clone with many counts. The read falls 3 residues short of the CDR3 end, and the missing part is taken from the germline J gene. The gene calls are TRBV11-2 and TRBJ2-5; the D gene is possibly TRBD2 (6 bases). The CDR3 length is 15 residues. The germline CDR1 and CDR2 sequences are SGHAT and FQNNGV. V lost 2 bases and J 5 bases, leaving 15 bases between the germline ends. The CDR3 spells CASSLTSAGGETQYF. The CDR3 bases that were read are TGTGCCAGCAGCTTAACATCCGCCGGAGGGGAGACC.

This clone showed up many times. The CDR3 end is not reached by the read, which stops 3 residues before it; the germline J gene fills it in. V and J are TRBV19 and TRBJ1-1, with 12 bases aligning to TRBD1. CDR1 and CDR2 from the germline V gene are LNHDA and SQIVND (reference sequence). The CDR3 loop spans 14 amino acids. Partial CDR3 DNA: TGTGCCAGTAGTATAGTGGGACAGGGGGCGGAA. Translating it yields CASSIVGQGAE. The full CDR3 reads CASSIVGQGAEAFF.

This clone was observed many times. The CDR3 is cut off 3 residues early in the read; its end comes from the germline J gene. The chain recombines TRBV7-2 with TRBJ1-5, with 8 bases identical to TRBD1. There are 14 residues in the CDR3. With 5 bases clipped from V and 6 bases from J, the junction kept 6 bases outside the gene matches. Germline CDR1 SGHTA, CDR2 FQGNSA. The DNA read from the CDR3 is TGTGCCAGCAGCCGGACAGGGATGGGTCAGCCC. It codes for CASSRTGMGQP. The CDR3 in full is CASSRTGMGQPQHF.

The table lists this clone with many counts. The sequence runs out 3 residues before the end of the CDR3; the remainder is reconstructed from the germline J gene. The chain is built from TRBV30 and TRBJ1-4; 7 nucleotides line up with TRBD1. The CDR3 is 14 amino acids. The V gene end was trimmed by 1 base and the J gene end by 10 bases; junction bases not matched to a gene: 9. Germline V gives CDR1 GTSNPN, CDR2 SVGIG (reference sequence). The CDR3 protein is CAWSERTGGGKLFF. The CDR3 bases that were read are TGTGCCTGGAGTGAGAGGACAGGTGGGGGAAAA. Filled out from reference TRBV30 and TRBJ1-4, the complete variable domain reads SQTIHQWPATLVQPVGSPLSLECTVEGTSNPNLYWYRQAAGRGLQLLFYSVGIGQISSEVPQNLSASRPQDRQFILSSKKLLLSDSGFYLCAWSERTGGGKLFFGSGTQLSVL.

This clone was observed at least ten times. The read ends 3 residues early relative to the CDR3; the germline J gene fills the gap. The J gene is TRBJ1-2, the V gene TRBV29-1, with 7 bases identical to TRBD1. After removal of 5 bases from V and 3 bases from J, the junction contained 6 bases not matched to a gene. The CDR3 contains 13 residues. CDR1 and CDR2 from the germline V gene are SQVTM and ANQGSEA. CDR3 loop: CSVLDRVHYGYTF. The CDR3 bases that were read are TGCAGCGTTCTTGACAGGGTGCACTATGGC.

In its sample, this clone was seen a few times. The read ends 3 residues shy of where the CDR3 ends; the end is completed using the germline J gene. J is TRBJ2-5 and V is TRBV27, with D possibly matching TRBD1 (6 bases). Germline CDR1 and CDR2: MNHEY and SMNVEV (reference sequence). The V end lost 4 bases, the J end lost 7 bases, and 16 bases lay between the germline ends. The CDR3 is 14 residues long. This chain's CDR3 is CASSSWGLEATQYF. Partial CDR3 DNA: TGTGCCAGCAGTTCTTGGGGGCTGGAAGCGACC.

At least ten counts were recorded for this clone. The read ends 3 residues before the CDR3 terminus; that terminus is restored from the germline J gene. J is TRBJ2-3 and V is TRBV20-1; 8 bases agree with TRBD2. The ends lost 0 bases at V and 2 bases at J; junction bases unmatched: 10. Germline V gene lookup returns CDR1 DFQATT and CDR2 SNEGSKA (reference sequence). The CDR3 is 17 amino acids. CDR3 sequence: CSARDLQRLAFTDTQYF. The sequenced CDR3 bases are TGCAGTGCTAGAGACTTACAGCGACTAGCGTTCACAGATACG.